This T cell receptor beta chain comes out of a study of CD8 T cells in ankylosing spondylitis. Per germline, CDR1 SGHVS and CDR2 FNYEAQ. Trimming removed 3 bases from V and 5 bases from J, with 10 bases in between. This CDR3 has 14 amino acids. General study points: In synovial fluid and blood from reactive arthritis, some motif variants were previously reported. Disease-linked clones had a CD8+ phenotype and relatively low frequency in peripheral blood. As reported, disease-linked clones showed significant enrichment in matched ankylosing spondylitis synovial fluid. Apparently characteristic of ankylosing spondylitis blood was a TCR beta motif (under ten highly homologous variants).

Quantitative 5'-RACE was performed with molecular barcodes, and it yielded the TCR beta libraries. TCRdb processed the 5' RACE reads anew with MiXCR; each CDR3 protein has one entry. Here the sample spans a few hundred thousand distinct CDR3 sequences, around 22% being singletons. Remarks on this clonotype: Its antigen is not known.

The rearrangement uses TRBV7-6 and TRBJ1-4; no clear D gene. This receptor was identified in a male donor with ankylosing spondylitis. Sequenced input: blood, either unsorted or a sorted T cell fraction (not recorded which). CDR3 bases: TGTGCCAGCAGCTTTGCCCTGAGGAATGAAAAACTGTTTTTT. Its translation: CASSFALRNEKLFF.